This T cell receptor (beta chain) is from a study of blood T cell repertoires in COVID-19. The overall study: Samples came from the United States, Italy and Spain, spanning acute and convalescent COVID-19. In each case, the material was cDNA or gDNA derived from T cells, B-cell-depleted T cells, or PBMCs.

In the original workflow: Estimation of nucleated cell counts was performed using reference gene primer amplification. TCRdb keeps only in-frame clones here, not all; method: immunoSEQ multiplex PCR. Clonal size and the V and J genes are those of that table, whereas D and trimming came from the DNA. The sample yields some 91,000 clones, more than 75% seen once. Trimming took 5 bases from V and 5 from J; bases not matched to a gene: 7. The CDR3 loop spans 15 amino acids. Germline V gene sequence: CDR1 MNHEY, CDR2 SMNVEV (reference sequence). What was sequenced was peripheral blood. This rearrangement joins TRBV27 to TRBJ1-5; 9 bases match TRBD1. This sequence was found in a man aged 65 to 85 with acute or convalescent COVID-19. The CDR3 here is CASSRLGQGYQPQHF. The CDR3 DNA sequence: TGTGCCAGCAGTCGCTTGGGACAGGGCTATCAGCCCCAGCATTTT.